The rows below give T cell receptor beta chains drawn from one sample of a study of blood T cells in healthy people across ages. TCRdb passed the 5' RACE reads through MiXCR, listing each CDR3 protein once. This table has roughly 2 million distinct CDR3 sequences, roughly 52% appearing once. The sequenced material came from blood. Receptors were obtained from a woman aged 40 to 49 in good health. CDR3s include the opening cysteine and the closing phenylalanine or tryptophan. The order of the fields is V gene, CDR3 protein.

V: TRBV20-1
CDR3: CSAREDRGSYGYTF

V: TRBV7-9
CDR3: CASSSPVAGSTDTQYF

V: TRBV20-1
CDR3: CSARVPLSYGYTF

V: TRBV12-3/TRBV12-4
CDR3: CASTIGPGPYEQYF

V: TRBV6-5
CDR3: CASRNQGLGETQYF

V: TRBV10-3
CDR3: CAISESSENTEAFF

V: TRBV4-2
CDR3: CASSQDLRVGANVLTF

V: TRBV4-1
CDR3: CASSQDGGARAEAFF

V: TRBV7-2
CDR3: CASCPSGVGETQYF

V: TRBV20-1
CDR3: CSARATGTRNTEAFF

V: TRBV4-3
CDR3: CASSQEGGGSGANVLTF

V: TRBV6-5
CDR3: CASSYSGQKGAFF

V: TRBV12-3/TRBV12-4
CDR3: CASSSRGPPNTGELFF

V: TRBV3-1
CDR3: CASSQDPQVRQPQHF

V: TRBV20-1
CDR3: CSPLRSADTQYF

V: TRBV3-1
CDR3: CASHLSGGAYNEQFF

V: TRBV27
CDR3: CASSAQIGDEKLFF

V: TRBV4-2
CDR3: CASSQGGGVQYF

V: TRBV20-1
CDR3: CSARRQIQETQYF

V: TRBV7-2
CDR3: CVSSVQLAGGLFF

V: TRBV10-2
CDR3: CASSEGFEQYF

V: TRBV12-5
CDR3: CASGLGTGPTDTQYF

V: TRBV7-3
CDR3: CASSCQFRDQPQHF

V: TRBV4-1
CDR3: CASSPRSRQTSYEQYF

V: TRBV25-1
CDR3: CASRDTDSYEQYF

V: TRBV6-1
CDR3: CASTPPGLRSTDTQYF

V: TRBV10-3
CDR3: CAISPGGPNTEAFF

V: TRBV7-3
CDR3: CASSLRAGGKGTEAFF

V: TRBV20-1
CDR3: CSARGGRDYEQYF

V: TRBV20-1
CDR3: CSARTAGTGYNEQFF

V: TRBV2
CDR3: CASSADRPASLHF

V: TRBV7-9
CDR3: CASSFTSGGAGDTQYF

V: TRBV15
CDR3: CATSRDWDGLYEQYF

V: TRBV20-1
CDR3: CSASESPPTGSGYNEQYF

V: TRBV7-3
CDR3: CASSLLQGSTTNEKLFF

V: TRBV3-1
CDR3: CASSQGLTGDHQETQYF

V: TRBV12-3/TRBV12-4
CDR3: CASSSPRGVPSGYTF

V: TRBV7-2
CDR3: CASSLYGARSEQYF

V: TRBV6-1
CDR3: CAGGYPGTATYNEQFF

V: TRBV7-9
CDR3: CASSLGGTEYEQYF

V: TRBV14
CDR3: CASSLLGQAGANVLTF

V: TRBV5-6
CDR3: CASSLGDRGWEQYF

V: TRBV12-3/TRBV12-4
CDR3: CASSKGQWGTDTQYF

V: TRBV9
CDR3: CASSVSTEGGPDYGYTF

V: TRBV12-3/TRBV12-4
CDR3: CASSRGRQETQYF

V: TRBV2
CDR3: CASKPSSYEQYF

V: TRBV12-3/TRBV12-4
CDR3: CASSFPQGPKNIQYF

V: TRBV20-1
CDR3: CSASTQVQETQYF

V: TRBV18
CDR3: CASSPILGEQYF

V: TRBV4-3
CDR3: CASSQGGTEEEHGYTF

V: TRBV10-1
CDR3: CASSDGVRSPLHF

V: TRBV9
CDR3: CASSVAQEWETQYF

V: TRBV29-1
CDR3: CSVEDPIGREKLFF

V: TRBV4-1
CDR3: CASSLRGGPFRGEQFF

V: TRBV20-1
CDR3: CSARDSQFPTKRGANVLTF

V: TRBV3-1
CDR3: CASSQGVSKETQYF

V: TRBV12-3/TRBV12-4
CDR3: CASRVAGGQNIQYF

V: TRBV20-1
CDR3: CSARDNGRGQPQHF

V: TRBV27
CDR3: CASAPGLPTDTQYF

V: TRBV2
CDR3: CASSEAPLGYYGYTF